The 8 T cell receptor beta chains given below trace back to one sample, sequenced in a study of beta chain features in type 1 diabetes. cDNA synthesis used the whole RNA isolate, giving expressed TCRB sequences. The table came from immunoSEQ multiplex PCR; TCRdb's copy has only in-frame clones and leaves some out. The table includes about 250,000 clones, over 12% detected once. Sequencing was performed on naive CD4+ T cells from blood. Every receptor here comes from a woman aged 40 to 50 in good health.

The chain combines TRBV2 with TRBJ2-2, with 9 positions matching TRBD1. This CDR3 is 15 amino acids long. From germline, CDR1 is SNHLY and CDR2 FYNNEI. Trimming cost V 6 bases and J 3 bases; bases outside gene matches: 5. The CDR3 DNA reads as TGTGCCAGCAGACGGACAGGGGCCTACACCGGGGAGCTGTTTTTT. This translates into CASRRTGAYTGELFF.

This clone was observed a handful of times. This chain links TRBV6-6 with TRBJ1-2; no clear D gene. V was pared by 4 bases and J by 2 bases, with 8 bases between. Germline V gives CDR1 MNHNY, CDR2 SVGAGI (reference sequence). CDR3 size: 13 residues. The DNA of the CDR3 is TGTGCCAGCAGTTCAGACGGGAACTATGGCTACACCTTC. Translating gives CASSSDGNYGYTF.

This sequence joins TRBV19 and TRBJ2-7, with D hard to call. This CDR3 has 13 residues. Germline assignment: CDR1 LNHDA and CDR2 SQIVND (reference sequence). The V gene lost 4 bases and the J gene lost 0 bases, with 7 bases spanning the gap. Here the CDR3 reads CASSTGRSYEQYF. CDR3 nucleotide sequence: TGTGCCAGTAGTACGGGTCGCTCCTACGAGCAGTACTTC.

This clone turned up a few times. V and J are TRBV5-4 and TRBJ1-1; 9 nucleotides align to TRBD1. The CDR3 extends over 14 amino acids. The V segment lost 5 bases and the J segment 4 bases; nucleotides outside the gene matches: 6. Germline-derived CDR1 and CDR2 are SGHNT and YYREEE (reference sequence). In nucleotides, the CDR3 is TGTGCCAGCAGTGACGGACAGGGGCGCACTGAAGCTTTCTTT. It is translated as CASSDGQGRTEAFF.

In this sample, this clone turned up a few times. The chain couples TRBV6-5 to TRBJ1-1; D remains ambiguous. CDR1 and CDR2 (germline): MNHEY, SVGAGI. The CDR3 is 13 amino acids. V shed 10 bases and J shed 2 bases, with 14 bases lying between them. CDR3 DNA: TGTGCCACCGTCCGGGGTCCCAACACTGAAGCTTTCTTT. Residues: CATVRGPNTEAFF.

This sequence joins TRBV6-5 and TRBJ2-3; weak D call: TRBD2 (5 bases). V was shortened by 4 bases and J by 0 bases, with 14 bases between the two germline ends. Germline CDR1 and CDR2: MNHEY and SVGAGI. The length of the CDR3 is 16 residues. CDR3 protein: CASSSSSGLSTDTQYF. CDR3 sequence (DNA): TGTGCCAGCAGTTCCAGCTCCGGACTGAGCACAGATACGCAGTATTTT.

This clone has just a few counts. This chain uses TRBV10-3 with TRBJ2-1; TRBD2 aligns across 7 bases. The CDR3 length is 15 residues. Trimming took 4 bases from V and 6 from J; bases not matched to a gene: 9. CDR1 ENHRY and CDR2 SYGVKD come from the germline V gene. The DNA of the CDR3 is TGTGCCATCAGTGTAGCGGGCCCAAGGTTCAATGAGCAGTTCTTC. This codes for CAISVAGPRFNEQFF.

This clone was observed a handful of times. This chain links TRBV11-2 with TRBJ2-5, with 14 bases lining up with TRBD2. This CDR3 is 16 amino acids long. Germline CDR1 and CDR2: SGHAT and FQNNGV. V was pared by 4 bases and J by 5 bases, with 6 bases of the junction left unmatched. The CDR3 DNA follows: TGTGCCAGCAGCTGGGGACTAGCGGGGGTTTGGGAGACCCAGTACTTC. Translating gives CASSWGLAGVWETQYF.